This TCR beta chain was found in a study of T cells in Graves' hyperthyroidism and ophthalmopathy. Study findings and constraints: Before onset, by a median of 6.5 months, the model predicted ophthalmopathy. Blood samples included most of the expanded thyroid clonotypes exceeding 0.001.

This clonotype was counted ten times or more. Its antigen is not known. V lost 3 bases and J lost 6; bases outside the gene matches: 7. CDR1 is LGHDT, CDR2 YNNKEL, per germline (reference sequence). The CDR3 spans 15 residues. TCR beta CDR3 regions were amplified from RNA. The HTBI set primed first-round TCR CDR3 RT-PCR. One entry per CDR3 protein results from TCRdb running MiXCR on the multiplex PCR reads. Here the sample spans some 440,000 distinct CDR3 sequences, about a sixth being singletons. Over 18 months, lack of ophthalmopathy progression marked Graves' hyperthyroidism as stable. Those with hyperthyroidism were 18 to 65 years old, newly diagnosed, and ill for under 2 months.

The sequence was obtained from a young woman with Graves' hyperthyroidism. The gene calls are TRBV3-1 and TRBJ1-5, with 8 bases identical to TRBD1. Sequencing used blood. CDR3 amino acids: CASSHSGGFTQPQHF. The CDR3 DNA reads TGTGCCAGCAGCCATTCAGGGGGCTTTACTCAGCCCCAGCATTTT.